The 15 T cell receptor beta chains given below trace back to one sample, sequenced in a study of beta chain features in type 1 diabetes. The study reverse transcribed the entire isolated RNA, so it sequenced expressed TCRB transcripts. Assay: immunoSEQ multiplex PCR; the TCRdb copy retains only in-frame clones and omits some. Of around 240,000 clones listed, around 68% were seen once; the top ten hold about 0.051%. Sequencing input: naive CD4+ T cells from blood. These TCRs come from a man aged 30-40 years in good health.

The table lists this clone with a count of one. This chain joins TRBV7-2 and TRBJ1-1; D call uncertain. Looked up from germline, CDR1 is SGHTA and CDR2 is FQGNSA. The ends were cut back, 11 bases at V and 0 bases at J, with 7 bases in the middle. The CDR3 totals 11 residues. This chain's CDR3 is CASNVNTEAFF. Written as DNA, the CDR3 is TGTGCCTCGAATGTGAACACTGAAGCTTTCTTT.

This clone was seen once. The chain links TRBV5-1 to TRBJ1-1; no clear D. Trimming removed 0 bases at V and 8 bases at J, with 11 bases between. CDR1 SGHRS and CDR2 YFSETQ come from the germline V gene. This CDR3 comprises 13 residues. The CDR3 DNA is TGCGCCAGCAGCTTGGGAGGTCAGGACGAAGCTTTCTTT. Protein sequence: CASSLGGQDEAFF. Variable domain in full (rest from reference TRBV5-1 and TRBJ1-1): KAGVTQTPRYLIKTRGQQVTLSCSPISGHRSVSWYQQTPGQGLQFLFEYFSETQRNKGNFPGRFSGRQFSNSRSEMNVSTLELGDSALYLCASSLGGQDEAFFGQGTRLTVV.

This chain uses TRBV11-2 with TRBJ1-2, with 8 positions matching TRBD1. Trimming at V came to 6 bases and at J to 2 bases, leaving 11 bases not matched to a gene. The germline V gene has CDR1 SGHAT and CDR2 FQNNGV. This CDR3 is built from 16 residues. CDR3 nucleotide sequence: TGTGCCAGCAGGCAACTCACAGGGGGATCGAACTATGGCTACACCTTC. Amino acids: CASRQLTGGSNYGYTF. Variable domain in full (rest from reference TRBV11-2 and TRBJ1-2): EAGVAQSPRYKIIEKRQSVAFWCNPISGHATLYWYQQILGQGPKLLIQFQNNGVVDDSQLPKDRFSAERLKGVDSTLKIQPAKLEDSAVYLCASRQLTGGSNYGYTFGSGTRLTVV.

V usage is TRBV27 and J usage is TRBJ1-1; unclear D gene. Trimming cost V 5 bases and J 3 bases, with 13 bases left between them. The CDR3 length is 14 residues. CDR1 is MNHEY and CDR2 is SMNVEV in the germline V gene (reference sequence). Here the CDR3 reads CASSPDTLYTEAFF. The CDR3 DNA is TGTGCCAGCAGTCCCGACACACTGTACACTGAAGCTTTCTTT.

The chain recombines TRBV6-5 with TRBJ2-7; TRBD1 aligns across 7 bases. The V and J ends lost 7 bases and 1 base, in that order; junction bases with no gene match: 10. The CDR3 consists of 15 residues. Germline V gives CDR1 MNHEY, CDR2 SVGAGI. CDR3 sequence (DNA): TGTGCCAGCAAGGCCACAGGGGTTTCGTCCTACGAGCAGTACTTC. It encodes CASKATGVSSYEQYF.

The chain uses TRBV9 and TRBJ2-7, with D unresolved. Germline V gene sequence: CDR1 SGDLS, CDR2 YYNGEE. Deletions cut 0 bases from V and 5 bases from J, with 15 bases between. The CDR3 is 15 amino acids. CDR3 sequence reads: CASSVGAVGPHEQYF. As DNA, the CDR3 is TGTGCCAGCAGCGTAGGAGCAGTGGGCCCCCACGAGCAGTACTTC. Full variable domain (rest looked up from reference TRBV9 and TRBJ2-7): DSGVTQTPKHLITATGQRVTLRCSPRSGDLSVYWYQQSLDQGLQFLIQYYNGEERAKGNILERFSAQQFPDLHSELNLSSLELGDSALYFCASSVGAVGPHEQYFGPGTRLTVT.

This chain connects TRBV30 to TRBJ2-5, with D possibly matching TRBD1 (7 bases). Germline CDR1 is GTSNPN and CDR2 is SVGIG (reference sequence). The CDR3 totals 15 residues. Trimming pared 3 bases from V and 5 bases from J, leaving 19 bases between. The CDR3, as DNA: TGTGCCTGGAGCGTGACAGGGACTTCCAGGGAGACCCAGTACTTC. This gives the protein CAWSVTGTSRETQYF.

This chain links TRBV30 with TRBJ1-1; no firm D call. Between the trimmed V and J ends, which lost 4 bases and 3 bases, there was a span of 6 bases. The CDR3 runs 11 residues. Germline loops: CDR1 GTSNPN, CDR2 SVGIG (reference sequence). The CDR3 DNA follows: TGTGCCTGGACCTATTACACTGAAGCTTTCTTT. Encoded protein: CAWTYYTEAFF.

This sequence joins TRBV9 and TRBJ2-2, with unresolved D. V was shortened by 4 bases and J by 2 bases, with 3 bases between the two germline ends. In germline, CDR1 is SGDLS, CDR2 YYNGEE. CDR3 length equals 12 residues. The CDR3 DNA follows: TGTGCCAGCAGCTCCAACACCGGGGAGCTGTTTTTT. Protein product: CASSSNTGELFF. The full variable domain, its missing parts supplied by reference TRBV9 and TRBJ2-2, is DSGVTQTPKHLITATGQRVTLRCSPRSGDLSVYWYQQSLDQGLQFLIQYYNGEERAKGNILERFSAQQFPDLHSELNLSSLELGDSALYFCASSSNTGELFFGEGSRLTVL.

The V gene is TRBV29-1, the J gene TRBJ1-6; the D is unclear. The V end was cut by 6 bases, the J end by 9 bases, with 15 bases between. The germline V gene encodes CDR1 SQVTM and CDR2 ANQGSEA. The CDR3 is made up of 13 amino acids. The CDR3 DNA follows: TGCAGCGTCGCCGGACGGCCGGGTTCACCCCTCCACTTT. Translation gives CSVAGRPGSPLHF.

The gene calls are TRBV7-2 and TRBJ2-3, with a possible D match to TRBD1 (5 bases). The CDR3 runs 12 residues. Germline CDR1 is SGHTA and CDR2 is FQGNSA. V gave up 5 bases and J gave up 4 bases, with 7 bases separating them. The CDR3 protein is CASSRQSDTQYF. As DNA, the CDR3 is TGTGCCAGCAGCCGACAGTCAGATACGCAGTATTTT. Drawing the rest from reference TRBV7-2 and TRBJ2-3, the complete variable domain is GAGVSQSPSNKVTEKGKDVELRCDPISGHTALYWYRQSLGQGLEFLIYFQGNSAPDKSGLPSDRFSAERTGGSVSTLTIQRTQQEDSAVYLCASSRQSDTQYFGPGTRLTVL.

V is TRBV29-1 and J is TRBJ2-3, with a possible D match to TRBD2 (5 bases). V was clipped by 2 bases and J by 0 bases, with 12 bases between them. The CDR3 loop spans 15 amino acids. Germline CDR1 is SQVTM and CDR2 is ANQGSEA. CDR3: CSVESAGRSTDTQYF. The CDR3 coding sequence is TGCAGCGTTGAATCCGCGGGCCGAAGCACAGATACGCAGTATTTT.

This clone appeared a few times. The genes are TRBV9 and TRBJ2-1; D remains ambiguous. Per the germline V gene, CDR1 is SGDLS and CDR2 is YYNGEE. Trimming left V 2 bases short and J 8 bases short, with 14 bases between. The CDR3 sequence is 14 residues long. The CDR3 spells CASSVQAVRDEQFF. CDR3 DNA: TGTGCCAGCAGCGTTCAGGCGGTTCGCGATGAGCAGTTCTTC. The full variable domain, its missing parts supplied by reference TRBV9 and TRBJ2-1, is DSGVTQTPKHLITATGQRVTLRCSPRSGDLSVYWYQQSLDQGLQFLIQYYNGEERAKGNILERFSAQQFPDLHSELNLSSLELGDSALYFCASSVQAVRDEQFFGPGTRLTVL.

The chain links TRBV7-2 to TRBJ2-3; D gene ambiguous. Germline V lookup: CDR1 SGHTA, CDR2 FQGNSA. The length of the CDR3 is 16 residues. V lost 5 bases and J lost 1, with 16 bases in between. CDR3 nucleotide sequence: TGTGCCAGCAGCCAAACCCCGGGTTCACGCACAGATACGCAGTATTTT. This sequence encodes CASSQTPGSRTDTQYF.

This clone was recorded a few times. The chain uses TRBV28 and TRBJ2-1, with 11 bases identical to TRBD2. The CDR3 has 14 amino acids. Trimming at V came to 6 bases and at J to 7 bases, leaving 5 bases not matched to a gene. Germline V gene data show CDR1 as MDHEN and CDR2 as SYDVKM. The CDR3: CASRPGTSGNEQFF. The CDR3 DNA sequence: TGTGCCAGCAGGCCCGGGACTAGCGGTAATGAGCAGTTCTTC. Full variable domain (outside the CDR3, taken from reference TRBV28 and TRBJ2-1): DVKVTQSSRYLVKRTGEKVFLECVQDMDHENMFWYRQDPGLGLRLIYFSYDVKMKEKGDIPEGYSVSREKKERFSLILESASTNQTSMYLCASRPGTSGNEQFFGPGTRLTVL.